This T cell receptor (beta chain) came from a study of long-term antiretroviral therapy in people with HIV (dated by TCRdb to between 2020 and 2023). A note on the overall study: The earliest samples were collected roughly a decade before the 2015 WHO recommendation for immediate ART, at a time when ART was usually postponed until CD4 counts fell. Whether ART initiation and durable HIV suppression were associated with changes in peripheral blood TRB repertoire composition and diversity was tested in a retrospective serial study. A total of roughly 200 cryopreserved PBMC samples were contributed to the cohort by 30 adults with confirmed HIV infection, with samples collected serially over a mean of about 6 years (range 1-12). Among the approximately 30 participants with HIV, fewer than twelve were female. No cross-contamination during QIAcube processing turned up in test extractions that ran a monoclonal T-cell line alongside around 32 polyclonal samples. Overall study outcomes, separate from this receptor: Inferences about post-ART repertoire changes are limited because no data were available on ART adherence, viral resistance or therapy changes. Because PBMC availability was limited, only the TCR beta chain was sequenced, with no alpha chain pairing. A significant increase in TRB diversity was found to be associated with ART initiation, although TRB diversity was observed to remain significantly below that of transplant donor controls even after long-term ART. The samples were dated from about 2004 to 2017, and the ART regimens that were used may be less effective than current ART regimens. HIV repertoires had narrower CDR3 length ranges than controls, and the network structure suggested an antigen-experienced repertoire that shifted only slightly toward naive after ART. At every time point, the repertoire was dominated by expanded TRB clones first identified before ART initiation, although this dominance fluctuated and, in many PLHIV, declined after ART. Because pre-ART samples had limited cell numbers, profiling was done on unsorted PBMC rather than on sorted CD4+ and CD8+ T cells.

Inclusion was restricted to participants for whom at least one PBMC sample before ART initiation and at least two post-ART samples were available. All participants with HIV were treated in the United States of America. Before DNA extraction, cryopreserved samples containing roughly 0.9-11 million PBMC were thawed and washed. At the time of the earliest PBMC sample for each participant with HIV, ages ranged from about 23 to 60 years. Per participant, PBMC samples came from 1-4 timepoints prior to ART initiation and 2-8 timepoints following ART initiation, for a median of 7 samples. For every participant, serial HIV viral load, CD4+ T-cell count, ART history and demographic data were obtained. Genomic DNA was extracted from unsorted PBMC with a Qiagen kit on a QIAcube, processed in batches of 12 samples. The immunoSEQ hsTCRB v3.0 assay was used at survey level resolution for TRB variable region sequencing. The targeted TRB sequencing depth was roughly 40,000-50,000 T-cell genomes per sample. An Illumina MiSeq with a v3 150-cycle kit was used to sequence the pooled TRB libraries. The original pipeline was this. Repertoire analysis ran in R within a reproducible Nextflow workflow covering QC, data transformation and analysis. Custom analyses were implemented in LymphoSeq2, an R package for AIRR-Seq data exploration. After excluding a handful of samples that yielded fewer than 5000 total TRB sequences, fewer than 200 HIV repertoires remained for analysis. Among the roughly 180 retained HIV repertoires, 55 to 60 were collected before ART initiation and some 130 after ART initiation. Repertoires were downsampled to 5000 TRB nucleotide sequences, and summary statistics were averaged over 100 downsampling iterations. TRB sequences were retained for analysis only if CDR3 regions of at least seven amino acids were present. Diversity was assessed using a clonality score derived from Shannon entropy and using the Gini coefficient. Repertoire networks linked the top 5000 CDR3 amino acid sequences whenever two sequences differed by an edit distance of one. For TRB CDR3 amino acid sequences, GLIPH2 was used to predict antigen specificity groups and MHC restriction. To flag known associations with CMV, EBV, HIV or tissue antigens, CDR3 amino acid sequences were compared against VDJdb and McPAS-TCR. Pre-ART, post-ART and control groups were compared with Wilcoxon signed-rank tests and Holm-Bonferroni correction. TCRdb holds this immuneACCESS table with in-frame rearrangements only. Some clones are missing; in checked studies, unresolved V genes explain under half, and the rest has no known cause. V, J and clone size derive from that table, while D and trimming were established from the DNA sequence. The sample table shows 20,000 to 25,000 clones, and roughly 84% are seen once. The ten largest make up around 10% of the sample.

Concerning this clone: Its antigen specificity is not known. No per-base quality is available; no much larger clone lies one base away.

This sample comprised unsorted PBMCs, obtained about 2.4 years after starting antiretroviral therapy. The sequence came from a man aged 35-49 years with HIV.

The CDR3 has the sequence CASRSPGRGETQYF. The DNA sequence follows: TGTGCCAGTAGGAGTCCCGGGAGGGGAGAGACCCAGTACTTC. The rearranged chain carries TRBV19 and TRBJ2-5, with TRBD2 identical over 8 junction bases. From a lookup of the germline V gene (reference sequence), CDR1 and CDR2 are LNHDA and SQIVND. Trimmed from V: 6 bases; trimmed from J: 4 bases; junction bases lacking a gene match: 7. The CDR3 numbers 14 residues from cysteine through phenylalanine. The retained sequence is limited to the CDR3, 42 bases, with the frame set at the first base.